Shown below are 24 T cell receptor beta chains from a single sample sequenced in a study of shared clonotypes between healthy human individuals. Method: immunoSEQ multiplex PCR; TCRdb's copy keeps in-frame clones and lacks some. The repertoire holds 400,000 to 500,000 clones, with 70% to 80% as singletons. Sample: PBMCs. These TCRs come from a woman between 40 and 55 years old in good health. Some clones in this sample may be carry-over from other donors' samples.

V usage is TRBV28 and J usage is TRBJ1-5; D remains ambiguous. Germline V gives CDR1 MDHEN, CDR2 SYDVKM. There are 12 residues in the CDR3. V was pared by 9 bases and J by 8 bases, with 14 bases between. The CDR3 protein is CASTTPEKPQHF. The CDR3 nucleotides are TGTGCCAGTACCACCCCGGAGAAGCCCCAGCATTTT.

V usage is TRBV18 and J usage is TRBJ2-5, with D possibly matching TRBD2 (6 bases). This CDR3 comprises 12 residues. Germline V lookup: CDR1 KGHSH, CDR2 LQKENI. V gave up 5 bases and J gave up 2 bases, with 6 bases separating them. CDR3 region: CASSGGQETQYF. The CDR3 DNA follows: TGTGCCAGCTCAGGGGGGCAAGAGACCCAGTACTTC.

The chain links TRBV7-9 to TRBJ2-7; D is possibly TRBD1 or TRBD2 (5 bases each). The length of the CDR3 is 14 residues. With 5 bases removed from V and 1 base from J, the gap between germline ends came to 12 bases. The germline V gene has CDR1 SEHNR and CDR2 FQNEAQ (reference sequence). CDR3 in DNA: TGTGCCAGCAGCATGGGGGACGGATCCTACGAGCAGTACTTC. It translates to CASSMGDGSYEQYF.

This clone was detected once. This sequence joins TRBV28 and TRBJ2-7; 9 bases fit TRBD2. The CDR3 is 14 residues long. The V gene end was trimmed by 9 bases and the J gene end by 1 base; junction bases not matched to a gene: 7. Germline lookup yields CDR1 MDHEN and CDR2 SYDVKM. In nucleotides, the CDR3 is TGTGCCAGTCTTAGCGGGAGTGGTTCCTACGAGCAGTACTTC. Residues: CASLSGSGSYEQYF.

This clone was recorded at least ten times. V and J are TRBV9 and TRBJ2-7; 8 nucleotides line up with TRBD1. The CDR3 totals 16 residues. The germline CDR1 and CDR2 sequences are SGDLS and YYNGEE. V was pared by 1 base and J by 2 bases, with 8 bases of the junction left unmatched. This chain's CDR3 is CASSVLPGTGTYEQYF. CDR3 in DNA: TGTGCCAGCAGCGTACTGCCCGGGACAGGAACCTACGAGCAGTACTTC.

A single count supports this clone. The CDR3 protein is CASSLVGHSYEQYF. Written as DNA, the CDR3 is TGTGCCAGCAGCTTAGTTGGCCATTCCTACGAGCAGTACTTC. V usage is TRBV7-9 and J usage is TRBJ2-7; D is ambiguous. The CDR3 length is 14 residues. Trimming cost V 1 base and J 1 base, with 8 bases left between them. CDR1 is SEHNR, CDR2 FQNEAQ, per germline (reference sequence). Full variable domain (rest looked up from reference TRBV7-9 and TRBJ2-7): DTGVSQNPRHKITKRGQNVTFRCDPISEHNRLYWYRQTLGQGPEFLTYFQNEAQLEKSRLLSDRFSAERPKGSFSTLEIQRTEQGDSAMYLCASSLVGHSYEQYFGPGTRLTVT.

Only a few counts were recorded for this clone. The chain has TRBV7-3 and TRBJ2-5, with 9 positions matching TRBD2. The DNA matches TRBJ2-7 better at its end, which makes the J call doubtful. The CDR3 has 17 residues. Germline V gene sequence: CDR1 SGHTA, CDR2 FQGTGA. CDR3 protein: CASSLTPPGTSRHEQYF. The CDR3 DNA is TGTGCCAGCAGCTTAACGCCCCCCGGGACTAGCAGGCACGAGCAGTACTTC.

This clone was found a few times. This chain joins TRBV30 and TRBJ2-5; the D gene could be TRBD1 or TRBD2 (6 bases each). V was pared by 1 base and J by 7 bases, with 16 bases between. The germline CDR1 and CDR2 sequences are GTSNPN and SVGIG (reference sequence). This CDR3 spans 14 amino acids. CDR3 nucleotides: TGTGCCTGGAGTGGGAAGGGGGGAGGTGGGACCCAGTACTTC. It specifies CAWSGKGGGGTQYF.

This chain joins TRBV4-1 and TRBJ2-5; 7 bases are a match to TRBD2. Germline loops: CDR1 MGHRA, CDR2 YSYEKL. The J segment lost 1 base and the V segment lost 0 bases, leaving 8 bases of the junction unmatched. This CDR3 has 17 residues. The CDR3 reads CASSQDGSSGFQETQYF. The CDR3 DNA reads TGCGCCAGCAGCCAAGATGGGTCTAGCGGATTCCAAGAGACCCAGTACTTC.

CDR3 nucleotides: TGTGCCAGCAGCACCGACCCTAGAGGCGGGAAGGGGCCAGATACGCAGTATTTT. Translation: CASSTDPRGGKGPDTQYF. The rearrangement links TRBV5-4 to TRBJ2-3; TRBD2 might be the D (6 bases). The V gene's germline CDR1 is SGHNT and CDR2 YYREEE (reference sequence). The CDR3 contains 18 residues. V was pared by 4 bases and J by 4 bases, with 25 bases between.

This clone was observed once. This chain uses TRBV7-6 with TRBJ2-7, with D perhaps TRBD1 or TRBD2 (5 bases each). Germline V CDR1 and CDR2: SGHVS, FNYEAQ. The CDR3 consists of 15 residues. Trimming stripped 3 bases from V and 2 bases from J, with 14 bases between. Here the CDR3 DNA reads TGTGCCAGCAGCTTGAGGGGTTTTATTCCCTACGAGCAGTACTTC. Amino acid sequence: CASSLRGFIPYEQYF.

V gene TRBV4-3 combines with J gene TRBJ1-1; TRBD1 aligns across 9 bases. Germline trimming cut 3 bases from V and 0 bases from J; bases unmatched to any gene: 14. The CDR3 sequence is 19 residues long. CDR1 and CDR2 (germline): LGHNA, YSLEER. The CDR3, as DNA: TGCGCCAGCAGCCAGGAAACAGGGGGCGTAGGAGGCCTGAACACTGAAGCTTTCTTT. Its protein product is CASSQETGGVGGLNTEAFF.

V gene TRBV11-2 combines with J gene TRBJ2-7; 10 positions agree with TRBD2. Trimming removed 1 base from V and 3 bases from J; junction bases left unmatched: 15. Per germline, CDR1 SGHAT and CDR2 FQNNGV. The CDR3 has 19 residues. The CDR3 loop reads CASSLASHRGSSGSYEQYF. In nucleotides, the CDR3 is TGTGCCAGCAGCTTAGCGTCCCACCGGGGGTCTAGCGGGAGCTACGAGCAGTACTTC. The complete variable domain, with remaining parts taken from reference TRBV11-2 and TRBJ2-7, reads EAGVAQSPRYKIIEKRQSVAFWCNPISGHATLYWYQQILGQGPKLLIQFQNNGVVDDSQLPKDRFSAERLKGVDSTLKIQPAKLEDSAVYLCASSLASHRGSSGSYEQYFGPGTRLTVT.

The V and J genes are TRBV2 and TRBJ2-3, with a tentative D call TRBD1 (6 bases). This CDR3 is built from 14 residues. In germline, CDR1 is SNHLY, CDR2 FYNNEI. V gave up 8 bases and J gave up 0 bases, with 12 bases separating them. In nucleotides, the CDR3 is TGTGCCAGCTGTACGGACAGAAGCACAGATACGCAGTATTTT. Amino acids: CASCTDRSTDTQYF.

The rearrangement joins TRBV9 to TRBJ2-1; D gene unclear. The CDR3 runs 14 residues. Germline assignment: CDR1 SGDLS and CDR2 YYNGEE. V lost 0 bases to trimming and J lost 6 bases, with 10 bases between them. CDR3 amino acids: CASSVDGSSNEQFF. Written as DNA, the CDR3 is TGTGCCAGCAGCGTAGATGGCAGTTCCAATGAGCAGTTCTTC.

The chain carries TRBV2 and TRBJ1-3, with a tentative D call TRBD1 (6 bases). CDR1 and CDR2 from the germline V gene are SNHLY and FYNNEI. Trimming stripped 7 bases from V and 2 bases from J, with 18 bases between. CDR3 length: 16 residues. The CDR3 loop reads CASIRPGASTGNTIYF. CDR3 bases: TGTGCCAGCATCCGACCGGGGGCTTCAACTGGAAACACCATATATTTT.

To note about this clone: The limits of the CDR3 on the DNA are not certain, so only TCRdb's listed CDR3 is given. The CDR3 loop reads CASSWQPLRAVLRAGAEQYF. The gene calls are TRBV5-8 and TRBJ2-7. The CDR3 has 20 residues if both end residues are counted. Looked up from germline, CDR1 is SGHTS and CDR2 is YDEGEE.

A note on this clone: At one of its ends the junction is not consistent with the germline gene, which may arise from a read error. The chain joins TRBV15 to TRBJ2-3; TRBD2 aligns across 8 bases. The CDR3 loop spans 14 amino acids. CDR1 is LNHNV, CDR2 YYDKDF, per germline (reference sequence). The CDR3 DNA sequence: TGTGCCACCTCTCGGGGGGGCTTTACAGATTCGCAGTATTTT. This translates into CATSRGGFTDSQYF.

This chain uses TRBV4-1 with TRBJ2-7; possibly TRBD1 for D (6 bases). CDR1 and CDR2 from the germline V gene are MGHRA and YSYEKL. The CDR3 is 15 residues long. V dropped 0 bases and J dropped 2 bases, with 11 bases sitting between them. The CDR3 DNA reads TGCGCCAGCAGCCAAGACAGGGGCGATCCCTACGAGCAGTACTTC. Residues: CASSQDRGDPYEQYF.

This rearrangement joins TRBV9 to TRBJ2-7, with 7 nucleotides matching TRBD1. Germline CDR1 is SGDLS and CDR2 is YYNGEE. J was trimmed by 2 bases and V by 2 bases; bases with no gene match: 7. This CDR3 is built from 15 residues. CDR3 loop: CASSVAGTAAYEQYF. Here the CDR3 DNA reads TGTGCCAGCAGCGTCGCCGGGACAGCCGCCTACGAGCAGTACTTC.

The gene calls are TRBV6-1 and TRBJ1-2; 10 bases map to TRBD1. The trim removed 1 base at V and 4 bases at J, leaving 6 bases unmatched. Looked up from germline, CDR1 is MNHNS and CDR2 is SASEGT. This CDR3 has 16 amino acids. CDR3 in amino acids: CASSEGTGGVGYGYTF. The CDR3 bases are TGTGCCAGCAGTGAAGGGACAGGGGGGGTAGGCTATGGCTACACCTTC.

The CDR3 DNA reads as TGTGCCAGCAGTTTCTCAAGCAGGCCTGAAGCTTTCTTT. Its protein product is CASSFSSRPEAFF. The rearrangement joins TRBV28 to TRBJ1-1; D uncertain. This CDR3 region has 13 residues. Germline values: CDR1 MDHEN, CDR2 SYDVKM. Trimming took off 3 bases at V and 6 bases at J, with 11 bases between the two ends.

This chain uses TRBV11-2 with TRBJ1-1; D possibly corresponds to TRBD1 (5 bases). Trimming cost V 0 bases and J 5 bases, with 7 bases left between them. Germline-derived CDR1 and CDR2 are SGHAT and FQNNGV. The CDR3 has 13 amino acids. CDR3 coding DNA: TGTGCCAGCAGCTTAGACAGGGATACTGAAGCTTTCTTT. Amino acid sequence: CASSLDRDTEAFF.

The gene calls are TRBV30 and TRBJ1-1, with 7 bases matching TRBD1. Trimming took 3 bases from V and 5 from J; bases not matched to a gene: 12. The CDR3 is 15 amino acids. Germline CDR1 is GTSNPN and CDR2 is SVGIG (reference sequence). The CDR3 sequence: CAWSFPETGRTEAFF. The CDR3 nucleotides are TGTGCCTGGAGCTTCCCCGAGACAGGGCGGACTGAAGCTTTCTTT.